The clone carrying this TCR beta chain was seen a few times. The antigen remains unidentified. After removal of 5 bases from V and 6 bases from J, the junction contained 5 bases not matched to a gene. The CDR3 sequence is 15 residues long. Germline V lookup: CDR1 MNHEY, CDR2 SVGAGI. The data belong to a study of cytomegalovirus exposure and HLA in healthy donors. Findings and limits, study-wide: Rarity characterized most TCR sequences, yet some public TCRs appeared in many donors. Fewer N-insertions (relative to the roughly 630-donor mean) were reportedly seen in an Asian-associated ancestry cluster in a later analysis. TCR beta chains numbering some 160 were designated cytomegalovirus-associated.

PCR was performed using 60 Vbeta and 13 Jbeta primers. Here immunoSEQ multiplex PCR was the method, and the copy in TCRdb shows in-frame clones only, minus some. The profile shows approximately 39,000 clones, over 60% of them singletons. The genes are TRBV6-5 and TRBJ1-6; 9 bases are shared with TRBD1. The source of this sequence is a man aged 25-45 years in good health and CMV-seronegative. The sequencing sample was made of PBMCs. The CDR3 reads CASSPLTGGNSPLHF. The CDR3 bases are TGTGCCAGCAGTCCCTTGACAGGGGGTAATTCACCCCTCCACTTT.